This passage covers 8 T cell receptor beta chains from one sample sequenced in a study of cytomegalovirus exposure and HLA in healthy donors. The PCR contained 60 Vbeta and 13 Jbeta primers. Here immunoSEQ multiplex PCR was the method, and the copy in TCRdb shows in-frame clones only, minus some. The sample comprises just over 150,000 clones, over 70% of which are singletons, and more than 1.1% rests with the top ten. Sequencing was done on a sample of PBMCs. These receptors came from a woman aged 25-40 years in good health and CMV-seronegative.

CDR3 residues: CASRRLNSPLHF. The CDR3 DNA sequence: TGTGCCAGCAGGAGGCTTAATTCACCCCTCCACTTT. The gene calls are TRBV6-5 and TRBJ1-6; D is unresolved. The CDR3 sequence is 12 residues long. V was pared by 6 bases and J by 6 bases, with 6 bases between. In germline, CDR1 is MNHEY, CDR2 SVGAGI.

This chain links TRBV6-1 with TRBJ1-1; the D gene is possibly TRBD1 (5 bases). Per germline, CDR1 MNHNS and CDR2 SASEGT. V lost 6 bases and J 0 bases, leaving 14 bases between the germline ends. CDR3 length: 15 amino acids. This chain's CDR3 is CASSRGGALNTEAFF. The CDR3 DNA reads TGTGCCAGCAGCCGTGGAGGGGCTTTGAACACTGAAGCTTTCTTT.

This clone came up a few times. This sequence joins TRBV19 and TRBJ1-5; the D gene is possibly TRBD1 (6 bases). The CDR3 is made up of 17 amino acids. CDR1 is LNHDA, CDR2 SQIVND, per germline (reference sequence). Trimming pared 3 bases from V and 0 bases from J, leaving 15 bases between. CDR3 region: CASSIQGYRVSNQPQHF. Written as DNA, the CDR3 is TGTGCCAGTAGTATTCAGGGGTACAGGGTTAGCAATCAGCCCCAGCATTTT.

The rearrangement uses TRBV29-1 and TRBJ1-1; the D gene is possibly TRBD1 (5 bases). V lost 5 bases, J lost 8 bases, and 12 bases lay in between. The CDR3 sequence is 11 residues long. Germline CDR1 and CDR2: SQVTM and ANQGSEA. CDR3 loop: CSVPGHAEAFF. CDR3 DNA sequence: TGCAGCGTTCCCGGACACGCGGAAGCTTTCTTT.

The chain employs TRBV5-5 and TRBJ2-7; a possible D gene is TRBD1 (5 bases). V was clipped by 4 bases and J by 1 base, with 15 bases between them. Germline V gives CDR1 SGHKS, CDR2 YYEKEE (reference sequence). The CDR3 sequence is 15 residues long. The CDR3, as DNA: TGTGCCAGCAGCGGCCAGGGCGTATTATCCTACGAGCAGTACTTC. This translates into CASSGQGVLSYEQYF.

The chain couples TRBV10-3 to TRBJ2-7, with no clear D. Trimming took 2 bases from V and 3 from J, leaving 5 bases between them. Germline assignment: CDR1 ENHRY and CDR2 SYGVKD. The CDR3 spans 12 residues. CDR3 nucleotide sequence: TGTGCCATCAGTGAGAGAGACTACGAGCAGTACTTC. Its protein is CAISERDYEQYF.

The gene calls are TRBV6-6 and TRBJ1-1; 7 nucleotides agree with TRBD1. The germline V gene has CDR1 MNHNY and CDR2 SVGAGI (reference sequence). The V and J ends lost 2 bases and 4 bases, in that order; junction bases with no gene match: 4. CDR3 length: 14 amino acids. As DNA, the CDR3 is TGTGCCAGCAGTTACAGGGGGCAGGGCACTGAAGCTTTCTTT. It is translated as CASSYRGQGTEAFF.

The chain recombines TRBV6-1 with TRBJ2-7; 7 bases match TRBD2. From germline, CDR1 is MNHNS and CDR2 SASEGT. CDR3 length equals 14 residues. The V segment lost 5 bases and the J segment 9 bases; nucleotides outside the gene matches: 13. CDR3 amino acids: CASSPFAGDYGQYF. The DNA for the CDR3 is TGTGCCAGCAGTCCTTTCGCGGGGGATTATGGGCAGTACTTC.